What follows are 31 T cell receptor beta chains derived from one specimen sequenced in a study of technical replicates of blood from a few donors. The repertoire was sequenced with immunoSEQ multiplex PCR; TCRdb's copy has only in-frame clones and lacks some. This table has tens of thousands of clones, 95% to 98% appearing once. Sequencing input: T cells isolated from PBMCs. The receptors shown here come from a human donor in good health.

This rearrangement joins TRBV6-5 to TRBJ1-2; 7 positions agree with TRBD1. Trimming took 10 bases from V and 3 from J; bases not matched to a gene: 8. This CDR3 region has 13 residues. The germline V gene encodes CDR1 MNHEY and CDR2 SVGAGI. CDR3 DNA sequence: TGTGCCATCAAAGACAGGGCGGACTATGGCTACACCTTC. Translation: CAIKDRADYGYTF.

The CDR3 reads CAGDATGGDYTF. The CDR3 nucleotides are TGTGCCGGTGACGCGACAGGGGGCGACTACACCTTC. V usage is TRBV2 and J usage is TRBJ1-2; 10 bases are shared with TRBD1. Germline CDR1 reads SNHLY; CDR2 reads FYNNEI. The trim removed 11 bases at V and 10 bases at J, leaving 10 bases unmatched. The CDR3 is 12 amino acids.

The rearrangement links TRBV7-2 to TRBJ1-4, with 7 bases matching TRBD1. The CDR3 is 14 residues long. With 8 bases clipped from V and 4 bases from J, the junction kept 7 bases outside the gene matches. Germline CDR1 reads SGHTA; CDR2 reads FQGNSA. CDR3 sequence (DNA): TGTGCCAGCGGATGGACAGGTAGTAATGAAAAACTGTTTTTT. This codes for CASGWTGSNEKLFF.

This chain links TRBV7-2 with TRBJ2-7; 8 bases align to TRBD1. Germline V lookup: CDR1 SGHTA, CDR2 FQGNSA. With 3 bases clipped from V and 1 base from J, the junction kept 2 bases outside the gene matches. CDR3 length: 14 residues. The CDR3 coding sequence is TGTGCCAGCAGCTTTCAGGGGGCTTCCTACGAGCAGTACTTC. Its protein is CASSFQGASYEQYF.

This chain joins TRBV9 and TRBJ2-7; 14 bases are a match to TRBD2. V lost 3 bases and J lost 4; bases outside the gene matches: 9. The CDR3 contains 17 residues. Per the germline V gene, CDR1 is SGDLS and CDR2 is YYNGEE. The CDR3 DNA reads TGTGCCAGCAGCGGCCGGGGGACTAGCGGGGGTACTTACGAGCAGTACTTC. Translated, it gives CASSGRGTSGGTYEQYF.

The V gene is TRBV10-3, the J gene TRBJ2-2; D uncertain. CDR3 length: 12 residues. V lost 4 bases and J lost 6, with 6 bases in between. CDR1 is ENHRY and CDR2 is SYGVKD in the germline V gene. Here the CDR3 DNA reads TGTGCCATCAGTGTGAGGCCCGGGGAGCTGTTTTTT. Translated: CAISVRPGELFF.

This rearrangement joins TRBV14 to TRBJ1-2, with TRBD1 matching over 8 bases. CDR3 size: 14 residues. The germline V gene encodes CDR1 SGHDN and CDR2 FVKESK. Trimming at V came to 4 bases and at J to 8 bases, leaving 9 bases not matched to a gene. CDR3 in amino acids: CASSLRTGQWGYTF. Here the CDR3 DNA reads TGTGCCAGCAGCCTAAGGACAGGGCAGTGGGGCTACACCTTC.

This chain joins TRBV6-5 and TRBJ1-1; D gene ambiguous. The germline CDR1 and CDR2 sequences are MNHEY and SVGAGI. V was trimmed by 9 bases and J by 2 bases, leaving 7 bases between them. The CDR3 is 11 residues long. CDR3 region: CASSSNTEAFF. The DNA for the CDR3 is TGTGCCAGTTCCTCCAACACTGAAGCTTTCTTT.

A single count supports this clone. The chain recombines TRBV30 with TRBJ2-7; a possible D gene is TRBD2 (5 bases). The CDR3 consists of 14 residues. Germline CDR1 and CDR2: GTSNPN and SVGIG (reference sequence). The V gene lost 4 bases and the J gene lost 2 bases, with 15 bases spanning the gap. The CDR3 DNA reads TGTGCCTGGAATTCGGACCACGGGACCTACGAGCAGTACTTC. It specifies CAWNSDHGTYEQYF. The full variable domain, completed using reference TRBV30 and TRBJ2-7, is SQTIHQWPATLVQPVGSPLSLECTVEGTSNPNLYWYRQAAGRGLQLLFYSVGIGQISSEVPQNLSASRPQDRQFILSSKKLLLSDSGFYLCAWNSDHGTYEQYFGPGTRLTVT.

The chain links TRBV4-2 to TRBJ2-3; 8 bases align to TRBD2. CDR1 is LGHNA, CDR2 YNFKEQ, per germline. CDR3 length equals 15 residues. V dropped 2 bases and J dropped 5; count of bases not matched to a gene: 6. The CDR3 loop reads CASSQRAGVGDTQYF. CDR3 in DNA: TGTGCCAGCAGCCAACGAGCGGGAGTGGGAGATACGCAGTATTTT.

The V gene is TRBV9, the J gene TRBJ2-5; TRBD2 agrees at 8 bases. CDR1 and CDR2 from the germline V gene are SGDLS and YYNGEE. Losses at the gene ends were 1 base for V and 5 bases for J; bases not matched to a gene: 7. There are 15 residues in the CDR3. Written as DNA, the CDR3 is TGTGCCAGCAGCGTAAAATCGGGAGGGGGGGAGACCCAGTACTTC. It translates to CASSVKSGGGETQYF.

This chain joins TRBV13 and TRBJ1-2; D is unresolved. V was shortened by 0 bases and J by 0 bases, with 5 bases between the two germline ends. The CDR3 loop spans 14 amino acids. Germline values: CDR1 PRHDT, CDR2 FYEKMQ (reference sequence). CDR3 in amino acids: CASSLGGPNYGYTF. In DNA, the CDR3 is TGTGCCAGCAGCTTAGGCGGTCCTAACTATGGCTACACCTTC.

The V gene is TRBV10-3, the J gene TRBJ1-2; TRBD1 matches at 7 bases. Per the germline V gene, CDR1 is ENHRY and CDR2 is SYGVKD. This CDR3 contains 13 residues. Trimming cost V 3 bases and J 5 bases; bases outside gene matches: 3. The CDR3 loop is CAISDGTDYGYTF. The CDR3 coding sequence is TGTGCCATCAGTGACGGGACAGATTATGGCTACACCTTC.

This chain joins TRBV6-5 and TRBJ2-7, with a tentative D call TRBD2 (6 bases). V was cut by 2 bases and J by 3 bases, with 14 bases left in between. This CDR3 is 15 amino acids long. In germline, CDR1 is MNHEY, CDR2 SVGAGI. CDR3 in amino acids: CASSYLPGLGYEQYF. The CDR3 DNA is TGTGCCAGCAGTTACCTCCCGGGACTGGGCTACGAGCAGTACTTC.

This clone occurred once. The chain links TRBV5-1 to TRBJ2-3; weak D call: TRBD1 (5 bases). The CDR3 is made up of 18 amino acids. Germline V gene sequence: CDR1 SGHRS, CDR2 YFSETQ. Trimming took 4 bases from V and 2 from J, leaving 23 bases between them. CDR3 bases: TGCGCCAGCAGCCCCCGACGTAGCTATGTAGGGGCCACAGATACGCAGTATTTT. It codes for CASSPRRSYVGATDTQYF.

The chain carries TRBV5-1 and TRBJ2-7; a possible D gene is TRBD2 (5 bases). This CDR3 is built from 12 residues. Trimming pared 2 bases from V and 4 bases from J, leaving 7 bases between. Per the germline V gene, CDR1 is SGHRS and CDR2 is YFSETQ. DNA of the CDR3: TGCGCCAGCAGCTTTGCGGGTTACGAGCAGTACTTC. Its protein product is CASSFAGYEQYF.

This chain connects TRBV5-1 to TRBJ2-5, with a weak D call TRBD1 (5 bases). There are 16 residues in the CDR3. V was trimmed by 1 base and J by 4 bases, leaving 17 bases between them. The germline V gene has CDR1 SGHRS and CDR2 YFSETQ. CDR3 sequence reads: CASSLTRAYKRETQYF. CDR3 DNA sequence: TGCGCCAGCAGCTTGACCAGGGCCTATAAGCGAGAGACCCAGTACTTC.

This chain uses TRBV5-1 with TRBJ2-7; TRBD2 matches at 9 bases. Germline V CDR1 and CDR2: SGHRS, YFSETQ. Germline trimming cut 4 bases from V and 1 base from J; bases unmatched to any gene: 9. This CDR3 region has 16 residues. This chain's CDR3 is CASSPAQLAGSYEQYF. CDR3 in DNA: TGCGCCAGCAGCCCCGCCCAGCTAGCGGGATCCTACGAGCAGTACTTC.

This sequence joins TRBV2 and TRBJ2-1; maybe TRBD1 (6 bases). Germline CDR1 is SNHLY and CDR2 is FYNNEI. The CDR3 covers 15 residues. V lost 5 bases to trimming and J lost 2 bases, with 13 bases between them. The CDR3 DNA reads TGTGCCAGCAGTCCAATGGGGGCGGCCTACAATGAGCAGTTCTTC. It yields the protein CASSPMGAAYNEQFF.

This chain links TRBV11-2 with TRBJ2-7, with no clear D. The CDR3 has 13 amino acids. Germline V CDR1 and CDR2: SGHAT, FQNNGV. Trimming shortened V by 4 bases and J by 3 bases, and 10 bases separated the two germline ends. The CDR3 DNA sequence: TGTGCCAGCAGCTGGTCGTCGGGCTACGAGCAGTACTTC. Amino acid sequence: CASSWSSGYEQYF.

This clone was observed once. The chain links TRBV30 to TRBJ2-5; the D is unclear. The V end was cut by 3 bases, the J end by 4 bases, with 9 bases between. CDR1 is GTSNPN and CDR2 is SVGIG in the germline V gene (reference sequence). CDR3 length equals 12 residues. CDR3 nucleotide sequence: TGTGCCTGGAGAGCTTCGGGAGAGACCCAGTACTTC. Amino acid sequence: CAWRASGETQYF.

V usage is TRBV6-4 and J usage is TRBJ2-2; D ambiguous. The germline V gene has CDR1 MRHNA and CDR2 SNTAGT. The V end was cut by 5 bases, the J end by 4 bases, with 8 bases between. This CDR3 spans 13 amino acids. The CDR3 DNA reads as TGTGCCAGCAGTCCGACTGCCACCGGGGAGCTGTTTTTT. Amino acid sequence: CASSPTATGELFF.

V usage is TRBV6-6 and J usage is TRBJ1-1, with D tentatively TRBD1 (5 bases). The V gene lost 2 bases and the J gene lost 0 bases, with 7 bases spanning the gap. This CDR3 has 14 amino acids. Per the germline V gene, CDR1 is MNHNY and CDR2 is SVGAGI (reference sequence). This chain's CDR3 is CASSYVDMNTEAFF. The CDR3 coding sequence is TGTGCCAGCAGTTACGTGGACATGAACACTGAAGCTTTCTTT.

The chain carries TRBV11-2 and TRBJ1-1; D uncertain. V lost 3 bases, J lost 2 bases, and 7 bases lay in between. The CDR3 is 13 amino acids. Germline V gene lookup returns CDR1 SGHAT and CDR2 FQNNGV. CDR3 DNA sequence: TGTGCCAGCAGCTTCTACGCCAACACTGAAGCTTTCTTT. Translated, it gives CASSFYANTEAFF. The variable domain in full, completed from reference TRBV11-2 and TRBJ1-1, reads EAGVAQSPRYKIIEKRQSVAFWCNPISGHATLYWYQQILGQGPKLLIQFQNNGVVDDSQLPKDRFSAERLKGVDSTLKIQPAKLEDSAVYLCASSFYANTEAFFGQGTRLTVV.

The chain combines TRBV6-5 with TRBJ2-1, with D maybe TRBD2 (5 bases). The germline V gene encodes CDR1 MNHEY and CDR2 SVGAGI. Trimming stripped 2 bases from V and 10 bases from J, with 21 bases between. This CDR3 has 16 residues. The CDR3 reads CASSYNRDYTLREQFF. CDR3 nucleotides: TGTGCCAGCAGTTACAATCGCGACTACACTCTTAGGGAGCAGTTCTTC.

This clone was recorded only once. The V gene is TRBV4-2, the J gene TRBJ1-2; 8 bases map to TRBD1. The V gene's germline CDR1 is LGHNA and CDR2 YNFKEQ. V gave up 1 base and J gave up 8 bases; unmatched junction bases: 3. This CDR3 region has 13 residues. The CDR3 here is CASSQGQGRGYTF. The CDR3 nucleotides read TGTGCCAGCAGCCAAGGACAGGGGCGCGGCTACACCTTC.

The rearrangement links TRBV10-3 to TRBJ2-5; D is unclear. V lost 2 bases to trimming and J lost 0 bases, with 7 bases between them. The CDR3 totals 14 residues. Germline V CDR1 and CDR2: ENHRY, SYGVKD. The CDR3 sequence: CAISEARDQETQYF. CDR3 DNA: TGTGCCATCAGTGAGGCCCGGGACCAAGAGACCCAGTACTTC.

The chain combines TRBV6-5 with TRBJ2-7; 8 bases map to TRBD1. V shed 2 bases, J shed 4 bases, and the junction held 10 bases outside the gene matches. CDR3 length: 16 residues. The germline CDR1 and CDR2 sequences are MNHEY and SVGAGI. This CDR3 reads CASSYRNGQGIYEQYF. CDR3 nucleotide sequence: TGTGCCAGCAGTTACCGTAACGGACAGGGAATATACGAGCAGTACTTC.

The CDR3 spells CASSGGWQNSNQPQHF. The CDR3 nucleotides are TGTGCCAGCTCAGGCGGGTGGCAGAATAGCAATCAGCCCCAGCATTTT. The V gene is TRBV2, the J gene TRBJ1-5, with D unclear. CDR1 is SNHLY and CDR2 is FYNNEI in the germline V gene. Trimming took 8 bases from V and 0 from J, leaving 17 bases between them. This CDR3 spans 16 amino acids. Drawing the rest from reference TRBV2 and TRBJ1-5, the complete variable domain is EPEVTQTPSHQVTQMGQEVILRCVPISNHLYFYWYRQILGQKVEFLVSFYNNEISEKSEIFDDQFSVERPDGSNFTLKIRSTKLEDSAMYFCASSGGWQNSNQPQHFGDGTRLSIL.

CDR3 DNA sequence: TGTGCCAGCAGCTTCGACACTGAAGCTTTCTTT. Its protein is CASSFDTEAFF. This chain uses TRBV4-2 with TRBJ1-1; D gene unclear. The V and J ends lost 5 bases and 3 bases respectively, with 4 bases between them. This CDR3 region has 11 residues. CDR1 and CDR2 from the germline V gene are LGHNA and YNFKEQ.

This chain uses TRBV4-1 with TRBJ2-2; D is ambiguous. Germline V lookup: CDR1 MGHRA, CDR2 YSYEKL. The CDR3 has 11 amino acids. V lost 3 bases and J lost 6, with 2 bases in between. The CDR3 loop reads CASSHAGELFF. For the CDR3, the DNA is TGCGCCAGCAGCCACGCCGGGGAGCTGTTTTTT.